These T cell receptor beta chains were read from a single sample in a study of blood T cell repertoires in COVID-19. Sequencing was performed with immunoSEQ multiplex PCR; in TCRdb, only in-frame clones are kept and a portion is missing. The sample lists approximately 90,000 clones; 70% to 85% were seen once. Source material: peripheral blood. These receptors were taken from a man between 70 and 80 years old with acute or convalescent COVID-19. Each CDR3 is given with its conserved first and last residue. Each record gives: V gene, clone size, CDR3 length, J gene, D gene, CDR3 DNA, CDR3 protein. A D gene is named only where the DNA matches it firmly. Not all rows give a size; the values are once, few, many and, for expanded clones, a class.

V gene: TRBV11-2; clone size: NA; CDR3 length: 13; J gene: TRBJ2-7; D gene: TRBD1; CDR3 DNA: TGTGCCAGCACCCCGGGACAGGGGGACGAGCAGTACTTC; CDR3 protein: CASTPGQGDEQYF
V gene: TRBV6-1; clone size: NA; CDR3 length: 15; J gene: TRBJ1-4; D gene: TRBD1; CDR3 DNA: TGTGCCAGCAGTGAAGTTGGACAGGTCAATGAAAAACTGTTTTTT; CDR3 protein: CASSEVGQVNEKLFF
V gene: TRBV29-1; clone size: NA; CDR3 length: 14; J gene: TRBJ2-3; D gene: TRBD2; CDR3 DNA: TGCAGCGCTGAAGCGGGGGGCAGCACAGATACGCAGTATTTT; CDR3 protein: CSAEAGGSTDTQYF
V gene: TRBV3-1/TRBV3-2; clone size: NA; CDR3 length: 15; J gene: TRBJ2-3; D gene: NA; CDR3 DNA: TGTGCCAGCAGCCCCCCCGGCAGGGGCACAGATACGCAGTATTTT; CDR3 protein: CASSPPGRGTDTQYF
V gene: TRBV2; clone size: NA; CDR3 length: 14; J gene: TRBJ2-2; D gene: TRBD1; CDR3 DNA: TGTGCCAGCTGCCGACAGGGGGCGTCCGGGGAGCTGTTTTTT; CDR3 protein: CASCRQGASGELFF
V gene: TRBV7-8; clone size: once; CDR3 length: 15; J gene: TRBJ1-2; D gene: TRBD1; CDR3 DNA: TGTGCCAGCAGCTTAGGGATTCAGGGGGCAGGGGGCTACACCTTC; CDR3 protein: CASSLGIQGAGGYTF
V gene: TRBV28; clone size: NA; CDR3 length: 15; J gene: TRBJ1-2; D gene: TRBD1; CDR3 DNA: TGTGCCAGCAGTCAAATCCAGGGGGTCGGCTATGGCTACACCTTC; CDR3 protein: CASSQIQGVGYGYTF
V gene: TRBV10-2; clone size: NA; CDR3 length: 13; J gene: TRBJ1-1; D gene: NA; CDR3 DNA: TGCGCCAGCAGGGGACTTCCGAACACTGAAGCTTTCTTT; CDR3 protein: CASRGLPNTEAFF
V gene: TRBV10-3; clone size: NA; CDR3 length: 12; J gene: TRBJ1-2; D gene: TRBD1; CDR3 DNA: TGTGCCATCGGACAGGCTAACTATGGCTACACCTTC; CDR3 protein: CAIGQANYGYTF
V gene: TRBV7-9; clone size: NA; CDR3 length: 16; J gene: TRBJ2-3; D gene: TRBD1; CDR3 DNA: TGTGCCAGCAGCGCAGGACAGGGGCCAAGCACAGATACGCAGTATTTT; CDR3 protein: CASSAGQGPSTDTQYF
V gene: TRBV2; clone size: NA; CDR3 length: 15; J gene: TRBJ1-3; D gene: NA; CDR3 DNA: TGTGCCAGCAGTGGTATGGGGCTCGGAGGAAACACCATATATTTT; CDR3 protein: CASSGMGLGGNTIYF
V gene: TRBV28; clone size: NA; CDR3 length: 12; J gene: TRBJ1-2; D gene: NA; CDR3 DNA: TGTGCCAGCAGCTACGACACTTATGGCTACACCTTC; CDR3 protein: CASSYDTYGYTF
V gene: TRBV11-2; clone size: NA; CDR3 length: 15; J gene: TRBJ2-1; D gene: TRBD1; CDR3 DNA: TGTGCCAGCAGCTTTTCCGGGACAGGGCACAATGAGCAGTTCTTC; CDR3 protein: CASSFSGTGHNEQFF
V gene: TRBV15; clone size: few; CDR3 length: 16; J gene: TRBJ2-3; D gene: TRBD2; CDR3 DNA: TGTGCCACCAGCAGCCGACTAGCGGGGGCCACAGATACGCAGTATTTT; CDR3 protein: CATSSRLAGATDTQYF
V gene: TRBV9; clone size: NA; CDR3 length: 11; J gene: TRBJ1-1; D gene: NA; CDR3 DNA: TGTGCCAGCAGCGAGGGGGTTGAAGCTTTCTTT; CDR3 protein: CASSEGVEAFF
V gene: TRBV2; clone size: NA; CDR3 length: 15; J gene: TRBJ2-2; D gene: NA; CDR3 DNA: TGTGCCAGCAGTGGGCCCTCAGGAAACACCGGGGAGCTGTTTTTT; CDR3 protein: CASSGPSGNTGELFF
V gene: TRBV28; clone size: NA; CDR3 length: 14; J gene: TRBJ1-2; D gene: NA; CDR3 DNA: TGTGCCAGCAGTTTGGCGGTACAGGGTCGTGGCTACACCTTC; CDR3 protein: CASSLAVQGRGYTF
V gene: TRBV4-1; clone size: NA; CDR3 length: 17; J gene: TRBJ1-6; D gene: TRBD1; CDR3 DNA: TGCGCCAGCAGCCAAGTCCTGAAGACAGGGTATAATTCACCCCTCCACTTT; CDR3 protein: CASSQVLKTGYNSPLHF
V gene: TRBV3-1/TRBV3-2; clone size: NA; CDR3 length: 16; J gene: TRBJ1-6; D gene: NA; CDR3 DNA: TGTGCCAGCAGCCAAGAATCCAGCTCCTATAATTCACCCCTCCACTTT; CDR3 protein: CASSQESSSYNSPLHF
V gene: TRBV2; clone size: NA; CDR3 length: 16; J gene: TRBJ2-4; D gene: NA; CDR3 DNA: TGTGCCAGCAGTGTGGAGGGGCTTCTGGCCAAAAACATTCAGTACTTC; CDR3 protein: CASSVEGLLAKNIQYF
V gene: TRBV2; clone size: NA; CDR3 length: 11; J gene: TRBJ2-7; D gene: NA; CDR3 DNA: TGTGCCAGCGCGCCTCAGAGGGAGCAGTACTTC; CDR3 protein: CASAPQREQYF
V gene: TRBV19; clone size: NA; CDR3 length: 13; J gene: TRBJ2-7; D gene: NA; CDR3 DNA: TGTGCCAGTAGTGCCGCGGAGGGCTACGAGCAGTACTTC; CDR3 protein: CASSAAEGYEQYF
V gene: TRBV4-2; clone size: NA; CDR3 length: 17; J gene: TRBJ1-4; D gene: TRBD1; CDR3 DNA: TGTGCCAGCAGCCAAGAGAGATGGCGGACAGGGGACGAAAAACTGTTTTTT; CDR3 protein: CASSQERWRTGDEKLFF
V gene: TRBV5-1; clone size: NA; CDR3 length: 16; J gene: TRBJ1-1; D gene: TRBD1; CDR3 DNA: TGCGCCAGCACATTCGGGACAGGACTTATGAACACTGAAGCTTTCTTT; CDR3 protein: CASTFGTGLMNTEAFF
V gene: TRBV27; clone size: NA; CDR3 length: 14; J gene: TRBJ1-2; D gene: NA; CDR3 DNA: TGTGCCAGCAGTTACAGGGCAGCTAACTATGGCTACACCTTC; CDR3 protein: CASSYRAANYGYTF
V gene: TRBV7-2; clone size: NA; CDR3 length: 11; J gene: TRBJ2-7; D gene: NA; CDR3 DNA: TGTGCCAGCAGCGAGGGGGGGGAGCAGTACTTC; CDR3 protein: CASSEGGEQYF
V gene: TRBV5-1; clone size: NA; CDR3 length: 14; J gene: TRBJ1-1; D gene: TRBD1; CDR3 DNA: TGCGCCAGCAGCTCCCAGGGGGCGCGAACTGAAGCTTTCTTT; CDR3 protein: CASSSQGARTEAFF
V gene: TRBV6-6; clone size: NA; CDR3 length: 15; J gene: TRBJ1-2; D gene: TRBD1; CDR3 DNA: TGTGCCAGCAGGGCTGGGACAGGGGGTTTCTATGGCTACACCTTC; CDR3 protein: CASRAGTGGFYGYTF
V gene: TRBV18; clone size: NA; CDR3 length: 17; J gene: TRBJ2-3; D gene: NA; CDR3 DNA: TGTGCCAGCTCATCGGGAAGGAGGGAAGGGGACACAGATACGCAGTATTTT; CDR3 protein: CASSSGRREGDTDTQYF
V gene: TRBV6-5; clone size: NA; CDR3 length: 15; J gene: TRBJ2-5; D gene: NA; CDR3 DNA: TGTGCCAGCAGCCAGACAGGGGCCGGGGGGGAGACCCAGTACTTC; CDR3 protein: CASSQTGAGGETQYF
V gene: TRBV6-5; clone size: NA; CDR3 length: 11; J gene: TRBJ2-2; D gene: NA; CDR3 DNA: TGTGCCACTAAGAGGGCCGGGGAGCTGTTTTTT; CDR3 protein: CATKRAGELFF